This T cell receptor (beta chain) was captured in a study of T cell changes during pregnancy in multiple sclerosis. Sequencing used immunoSEQ multiplex PCR; TCRdb keeps in-frame clones, though not all of them. The sample yields under 35,000 clones, 85% to 90% seen once. Germline V gives CDR1 SEHNR, CDR2 FQNEAQ (reference sequence). The CDR3 runs 14 residues. V gave up 11 bases and J gave up 1 base; unmatched junction bases: 8. The sequences come from CD8+ T cells from peripheral blood mononuclear cells, collected after pregnancy. The chain carries TRBV7-9 and TRBJ2-1; 7 positions match TRBD1. The source of this sequence is a female donor with multiple sclerosis, enrolled in a pregnancy study. This chain's CDR3 is CAEVRGPSYNEQFF. The CDR3 region has the DNA TGTGCCGAAGTGAGGGGGCCTTCCTACAATGAGCAGTTCTTC.